The following is a T cell receptor (beta chain) sequence with its context. These data are taken from a study of blood T cell repertoires in COVID-19. In the study overall: Researchers got acute and convalescent COVID-19 samples from the United States, Italy and Spain.

Libraries were prepared by immunoSEQ multiplex PCR; TCRdb keeps only in-frame clonotypes and omits some of them. Seen here are approximately 100,000 clones, around four fifths observed once, and the top ten hold 15% to 20%. V shed 5 bases and J 4 bases; nucleotides not matched to a gene: 13. The CDR3 spans 17 residues. Looked up from germline, CDR1 is KGHDR and CDR2 is SFDVKD. V is TRBV24-1 and J is TRBJ2-5; 9 bases line up with TRBD2. The sequence derives from a woman aged 60-70 years with acute or convalescent COVID-19. Sequencing used peripheral blood. The CDR3 region has the DNA TGTGCCACCAGTGTCGCCGATACTTGGCGGGAGGGAGAGACCCAGTACTTC. This gives the protein CATSVADTWREGETQYF.